The clone carrying this T cell receptor beta chain came up many times. No antigen is known for it. This entry belongs to a study of CD8 T cells in ankylosing spondylitis. The study, taken as a whole, reports: Disease-linked clones proved CD8+ and comparatively uncommon in peripheral blood. Fewer than 10 highly homologous variants made up a TCR beta motif that seemed to typify ankylosing spondylitis blood. A number of the motif variants had already been described in reactive arthritis synovial fluid and blood.

Trimming left V 5 bases short and J 5 bases short, with 12 bases between. The CDR3 is 14 residues long. CDR1 and CDR2 (germline): MNHEY, SMNVEV (reference sequence). TCRdb called the 5' RACE reads again in MiXCR, with one record for every CDR3 protein. The data contain 350,000 or so distinct CDR3 sequences, about 9.9% of them singletons. The clonotype comes from a female donor with ankylosing spondylitis or in good health (not recorded which). This chain uses TRBV27 with TRBJ1-4; unclear D gene. Sequences were obtained from blood, either unsorted or a sorted T cell fraction (not recorded which). Here the CDR3 DNA reads TGTGCCAGCAGTCCCCTTGGCCAAAATGAAAAACTGTTTTTT. Its protein product is CASSPLGQNEKLFF.